This T cell receptor beta chain was recovered during a study of identical twins. The study's findings and limits: Donors were not followed over many years; analysis was cross-sectional.

A note on this clonotype: The antigen is not known.

TCRdb re-called the 5' RACE reads through MiXCR, storing one row per CDR3 protein. The sample has 1.5 million to 2 million distinct CDR3 sequences, about 32% seen once; the top ten hold 0.25% to 0.3%. CDR1 and CDR2 (germline): MDHEN, SYDVKM. Trimming took 4 bases from V and 6 from J, leaving 9 bases between them. This CDR3 region has 12 residues. Sequences were obtained from cord blood. This TCR derives from a newborn girl in good health. The V call is TRBV28, the J call TRBJ1-1, with D perhaps matching TRBD1 (5 bases). The CDR3 nucleotides are TGTGCCAGCAGTTCAGTGGGGGCTGAAGCTTTCTTT. Encoded protein: CASSSVGAEAFF.